The T cell receptor (beta chain) described here comes from a study of T-cell memory formation after mild COVID-19. Turning to the study itself: There were largely donor-specific TCR clusters. Study results and caveats: Day 15 to 85 contractors were CD4/CD8 balanced; later expanders leaned CD4+.

Barcoded TCR alpha and TCR beta cDNA libraries with UMIs came from 5'RACE using constant-segment primers. TCRdb re-derived calls from the 5' RACE reads in MiXCR, one entry per CDR3 protein. The data contain 470,000 or so distinct CDR3 sequences, 15% to 20% of them singletons. In its sample, this clonotype was seen a few times. Its antigen is not known. With 0 bases removed from V and 2 bases from J, the gap between germline ends came to 10 bases. This CDR3 is built from 15 residues. Per the germline V gene, CDR1 is KGHSH and CDR2 is LQKENI. The clonotype comes from an adult woman who had mild COVID-19 (a few samples of this study predate the infection). Cell type and time point are not known. The chain links TRBV18 to TRBJ2-5, with D uncertain. Sequenced material: PBMCs or a T cell subset sorted from them (not recorded which). For the CDR3, the DNA is TGTGCCAGCTCACCACCGAGTACGGCTCAAGAGACCCAGTACTTC. Translation gives CASSPPSTAQETQYF.